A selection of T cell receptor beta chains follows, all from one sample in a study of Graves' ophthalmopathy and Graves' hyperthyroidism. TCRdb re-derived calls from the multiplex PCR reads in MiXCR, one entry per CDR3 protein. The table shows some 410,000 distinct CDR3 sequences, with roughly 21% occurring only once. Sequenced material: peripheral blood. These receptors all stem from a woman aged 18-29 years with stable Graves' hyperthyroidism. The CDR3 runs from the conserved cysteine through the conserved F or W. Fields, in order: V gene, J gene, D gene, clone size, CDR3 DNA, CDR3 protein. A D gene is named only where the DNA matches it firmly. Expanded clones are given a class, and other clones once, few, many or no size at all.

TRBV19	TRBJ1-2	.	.	TGTGCCAGTAGTATACCGGGACAACTTAACTATGGCTACACCTTC	CASSIPGQLNYGYTF
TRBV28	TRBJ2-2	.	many	TGTGCCAGCAGTAATTGGAGGGCCGGGGAGCTGTTTTTT	CASSNWRAGELFF
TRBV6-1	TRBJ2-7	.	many	TGTGCCAGCACCCCCCGGATTGGGGGCGGGATACGCGAGCAGTACTTC	CASTPRIGGGIREQYF
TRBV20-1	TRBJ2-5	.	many	TGCAGTGCTAGGCGGGGCATAGAGACCCAGTACTTC	CSARRGIETQYF
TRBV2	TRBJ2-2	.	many	TGTGCCAGCAGGAGTACAGGTTTCACCGGGGAGCTGTTTTTT	CASRSTGFTGELFF
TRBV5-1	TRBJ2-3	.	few	TGCGCCAGCAGCTTGGACGGGACTGCGGTGGATACGCAGTATTTT	CASSLDGTAVDTQYF
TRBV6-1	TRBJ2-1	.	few	TGTGCCAGCAGTGAAGGGGGCTCCTACAATGAGAAGTTCTTC	CASSEGGSYNEKFF
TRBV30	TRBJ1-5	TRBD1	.	TGTGCCTGGAACACACCCCGTCCCGGGACAGGGATCGGGCAGCCCCAGCATTTT	CAWNTPRPGTGIGQPQHF
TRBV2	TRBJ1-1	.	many	TGTGCCAGCAGTGAAGAACAGGGTGTAAGTGAAGCTTTCTTT	CASSEEQGVSEAFF
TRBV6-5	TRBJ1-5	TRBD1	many	TGTGCCAGCAGTTACGGGACAGGGGTACAAGATCAGCCCCAGCATTTT	CASSYGTGVQDQPQHF
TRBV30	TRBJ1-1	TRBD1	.	TGTGCCTGGACCCTCTTAGCGAGGCGACAGGGGAAACCTTTCTTT	CAWTLLARRQGKPFF
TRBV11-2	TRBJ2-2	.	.	TGTGCCAGCAGCCCACCCCCCGGGACTGAGAACACCGGGGAGCTGTTTTTT	CASSPPPGTENTGELFF
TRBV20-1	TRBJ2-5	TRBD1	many	TGCAGTGCTAGAACGGGACAGAAAGAGACCCAGTACTTC	CSARTGQKETQYF
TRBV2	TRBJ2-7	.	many	TGTGCCAGCAGTGAAGATGGCTACGAGCAGTACTTC	CASSEDGYEQYF
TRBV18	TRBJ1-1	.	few	TGTGCCAGCTCACCCAACACGCGGGGGACCCTGAACACTGAAGCTTTCTTT	CASSPNTRGTLNTEAFF
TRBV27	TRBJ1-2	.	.	TGTGCCAGCAGCCGCCCACAGGGAGTTGGCTACACCTTC	CASSRPQGVGYTF
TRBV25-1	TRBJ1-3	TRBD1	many	TGTGCCAGCAGTGAACCCGGGACAGGGGGCAGTGGAAACACCATATATTTT	CASSEPGTGGSGNTIYF
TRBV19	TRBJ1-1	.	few	TGTGCCAGTAGTCCCCGTCTTCGACGTACGAACACTGAAGCTTTCTTT	CASSPRLRRTNTEAFF
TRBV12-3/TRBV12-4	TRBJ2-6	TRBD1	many	TGTGCCAGCAGTTTTGGGGACAGGGTACTCACTGGGGCCAACGTCCTGACTTTC	CASSFGDRVLTGANVLTF
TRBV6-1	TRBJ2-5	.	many	TGTGCCAGCAGTGTTTCGGTCCAAGAGACCCAGTACTTC	CASSVSVQETQYF
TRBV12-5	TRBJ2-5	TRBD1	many	TGTGCTAGTGGTTTGGGACAGGGTCAAGAGACCCAGTACTTC	CASGLGQGQETQYF
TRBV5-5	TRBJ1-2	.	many	TGTGCCAGCAGCCCTGACACCTATGGCTACACCTTC	CASSPDTYGYTF
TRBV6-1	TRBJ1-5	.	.	TGTGCCAGCAGTGAACCGCAGGACGGTTATCAGCCCCAGCATTTT	CASSEPQDGYQPQHF
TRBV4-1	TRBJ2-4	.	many	TGCGCCAGCAGTCCGAAGGGTCGGATCCTAGCCAAAAACATTCAGTACTTC	CASSPKGRILAKNIQYF
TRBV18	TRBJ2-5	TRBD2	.	TGTGCCAGCTCACCACAAGCGGGAAAGCAAGAGACCCAGTACTTC	CASSPQAGKQETQYF
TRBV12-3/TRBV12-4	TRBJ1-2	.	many	TGTGCCAGCAGTTTAAGACAACGGGGCTACACCTTC	CASSLRQRGYTF
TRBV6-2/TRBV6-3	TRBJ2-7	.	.	TGTGCCAGCAGTGCCGTGCAGGCTAGCGAGCAGTACTTC	CASSAVQASEQYF
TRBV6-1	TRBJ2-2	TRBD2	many	TGTGCCACAAGGGTGGCGGGAGGAGACTCAGGGAGCCTGTTTTTT	CATRVAGGDSGSLFF
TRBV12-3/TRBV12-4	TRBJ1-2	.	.	TGTGCCAGCAGTTTTCAGGTTTCTCATGGCTACACCTTC	CASSFQVSHGYTF
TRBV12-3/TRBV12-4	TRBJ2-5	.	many	TGTGCCAGCGGGGGGGCAGACAGACAAGAGACCCAGTACTTC	CASGGADRQETQYF
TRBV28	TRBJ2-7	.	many	TGTGCCAGCAGTTTTAGGCAGGGAGGCGAGCAGTACTTC	CASSFRQGGEQYF
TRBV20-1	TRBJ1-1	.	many	TGCAGTGCCCTAGTACGGGTGAACACTGAAGCTTTCTTT	CSALVRVNTEAFF
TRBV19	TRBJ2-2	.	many	TGTGCCAGTAGATCTCTGGGGGAGCTGTTTTTT	CASRSLGELFF
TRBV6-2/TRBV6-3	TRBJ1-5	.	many	TGTGCCAGCAGTTACCCCGGACAGCCCCAGCATTTT	CASSYPGQPQHF
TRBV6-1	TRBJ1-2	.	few	TGTGCCAGCACCTCCCCCGGGGCCGGACACTATGGCTACACCTTC	CASTSPGAGHYGYTF
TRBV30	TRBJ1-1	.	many	TGTGCCTGGAGTGTCATGTCCGACAGTGAAGCTTTCTTT	CAWSVMSDSEAFF
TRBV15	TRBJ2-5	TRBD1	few	TGTGCCACCAGCAGAGGAGCTGGGACAGGGCTGTACCAAGAGACCCAGTACTTC	CATSRGAGTGLYQETQYF
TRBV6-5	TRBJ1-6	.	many	TGTGCCAGCAGTTACGGCGGGACGGCGAATTCACCCCTCCACTTT	CASSYGGTANSPLHF
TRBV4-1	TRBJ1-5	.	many	TGCGCCAGCAGCCAAGATCCCAGTTACTATAGCAATCAGCCCCAGCATTTT	CASSQDPSYYSNQPQHF
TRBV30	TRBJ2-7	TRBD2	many	TGTGCCTGGGGGACTAGCGGGTCCGGGGAGCAGTACTTC	CAWGTSGSGEQYF
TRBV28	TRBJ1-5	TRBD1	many	TGTGCCAGCAGCGGAGGGACAGTTAGCAATCAGCCCCAGCATTTT	CASSGGTVSNQPQHF